This T cell receptor (beta chain) derives from a study of blood T cell repertoires in COVID-19. TCRdb's copy holds only in-frame clones and misses some; the assay was immunoSEQ multiplex PCR. The sample gives about 89,000 clones, 90% to 95% of which show up once; about 4.5% is in the top ten. V lost 5 bases, J lost 2 bases, and 8 bases stayed unmatched. This CDR3 has 16 residues. The V gene's germline CDR1 is SGHTS and CDR2 YDEGEE. V and J are TRBV5-8 and TRBJ2-2; 8 bases map to TRBD2. The sequence came from a human donor with active COVID-19. The donor label of this sample is uncertain. The specimen sequenced was peripheral blood. The CDR3 DNA follows: TGTGCCAGCAGAGTTTCGGGGGGGTCAAACACCGGGGAGCTGTTTTTT. It is translated as CASRVSGGSNTGELFF.